This TCR beta chain was sequenced for a study of blood T cell repertoires in COVID-19. Overall study context: Both acute and convalescent COVID-19 samples were obtained from the United States, Italy and Spain.

Only in-frame clones appear in the TCRdb table, and some are missing; sequencing was by immunoSEQ multiplex PCR. The table has 300,000 to 400,000 clones, around 85% seen once. The V gene's germline CDR1 is KGHDR and CDR2 SFDVKD. CDR3 length: 14 amino acids. Deletions cut 1 base from V and 8 bases from J, with 13 bases between. This clone was detected only a few times. The cohort comprised adults aged 18 to 89 years residing in some 24 US areas. In assigning cohorts, the study relied on participant-reported clinical history. This TCR came from a woman between 25 and 40 years old who had been exposed to COVID-19. The sequenced sample was PBMCs or T cells enriched from blood (not recorded which). The J gene is TRBJ1-2, the V gene TRBV24-1, with D perhaps TRBD1 (6 bases). CDR3 sequence: CATSDFARGGGYTF. CDR3 DNA sequence: TGTGCCACCAGTGATTTCGCCAGGGGTGGCGGCTACACCTTC.